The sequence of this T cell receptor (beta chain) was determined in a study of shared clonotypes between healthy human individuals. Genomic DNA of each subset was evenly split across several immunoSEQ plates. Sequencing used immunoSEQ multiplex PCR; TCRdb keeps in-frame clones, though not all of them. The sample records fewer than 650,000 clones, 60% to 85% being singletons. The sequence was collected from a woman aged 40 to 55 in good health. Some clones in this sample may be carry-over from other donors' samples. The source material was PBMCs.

The CDR3 coding sequence is TGCAGTGCCAATCAGGGTGGAGAGCAGTACTTC. It is translated as CSANQGGEQYF. The chain has TRBV20-1 and TRBJ2-7; D might be TRBD1 (5 bases). The CDR3 is made up of 11 amino acids. With 6 bases removed from V and 7 bases from J, the gap between germline ends came to 13 bases. CDR1 DFQATT and CDR2 SNEGSKA come from the germline V gene (reference sequence).